Below, 28 T cell receptor beta chains from the same sample are listed, as sequenced in a study of T-cell reconstitution after alpha-beta-depleted transplantation in children. Researchers prepared the TCRbeta library using unique molecular identifiers, the study reports. Via MiXCR, TCRdb re-called the PCR reads, giving one row per CDR3 protein. The sample yields hundreds of thousands of distinct CDR3 sequences, roughly 17% seen once. This material consisted of PBMCs from the stem cell graft donor, taken from the stem cell graft. These receptors originate from a human donor who donated a stem cell graft to a child with acute myeloid leukemia.

The chain combines TRBV24-1 with TRBJ2-5, with D perhaps matching TRBD1 (6 bases). This CDR3 has 14 amino acids. V shed 4 bases and J shed 5 bases, with 13 bases lying between them. Germline assignment: CDR1 KGHDR and CDR2 SFDVKD. CDR3 coding DNA: TGTGCCACCAGTGACCCCTGGCAGGGGGAGACCCAGTACTTC. Translated: CATSDPWQGETQYF.

The V gene is TRBV7-2, the J gene TRBJ2-2; a possible D gene is TRBD1 (6 bases). V was trimmed by 5 bases and J by 3 bases, leaving 10 bases between them. CDR3 size: 14 residues. Germline lookup yields CDR1 SGHTA and CDR2 FQGNSA. The DNA for the CDR3 is TGTGCCAGCAGCCCACAGGGTTACACCGGGGAGCTGTTTTTT. Protein sequence: CASSPQGYTGELFF.

A remark on this clonotype: This sequence may be a read error, since a much larger clone differs from it by one base. J is TRBJ1-5 and V is TRBV20-1, with unresolved D. Germline CDR1 and CDR2: DFQATT and SNEGSKA (reference sequence). The CDR3 length is 17 residues. The V end lost 3 bases, the J end lost 2 bases, and 20 bases lay between the germline ends. CDR3 protein: CSASSVGSLNGNQPQHF. The CDR3 region has the DNA TGCAGTGCTAGTTCGGTGGGCAGTCTTAATGGCAATCAGCCCCAGCATTTT.

The chain couples TRBV12-3 or TRBV12-4 to TRBJ2-1; D assignment may be TRBD1 or TRBD2 (5 bases each). The V gene lost 4 bases and the J gene lost 13 bases, with 20 bases spanning the gap. The CDR3 extends over 14 amino acids. Here the CDR3 reads CASSSGTAFFDQFF. CDR3 DNA sequence: TGTGCCAGCAGTTCCGGGACGGCCTTTTTCGACCAGTTCTTC.

This clonotype has at least ten counts. The rearrangement joins TRBV29-1 to TRBJ1-1; D is possibly TRBD1 (5 bases). Trimming shortened V by 0 bases and J by 5 bases, and 13 bases separated the two germline ends. Germline CDR1 is SQVTM and CDR2 is ANQGSEA. The CDR3 has 14 residues. CDR3 DNA sequence: TGCAGCGTTGAAGATGGCAGGGTAAGGACTGAAGCTTTCTTT. It encodes CSVEDGRVRTEAFF.

This clonotype came up many times. The rearrangement uses TRBV7-2 and TRBJ2-7; no clear D gene. The CDR3 loop spans 14 amino acids. The germline CDR1 and CDR2 sequences are SGHTA and FQGNSA. V lost 0 bases and J 2 bases, leaving 8 bases between the germline ends. CDR3 sequence reads: CASSLARSAYEQYF. The DNA for the CDR3 is TGTGCCAGCAGCTTAGCCAGGTCCGCCTACGAGCAGTACTTC.

This clonotype was found a few times. This sequence joins TRBV5-1 and TRBJ2-1; D gene ambiguous. Germline lookup yields CDR1 SGHRS and CDR2 YFSETQ. The CDR3 has 16 amino acids. The germline V and J ends were trimmed by 0 bases and 2 bases, with 12 bases remaining between them. The CDR3 coding sequence is TGCGCCAGCAGCTTGGTTGGGGTGGGAACCTACAATGAGCAGTTCTTC. This codes for CASSLVGVGTYNEQFF.

This clonotype was seen more than once but under ten times. This chain joins TRBV9 and TRBJ2-7; D gene uncertain. The CDR3 extends over 16 amino acids. In germline, CDR1 is SGDLS, CDR2 YYNGEE. Trimming removed 4 bases at V and 6 bases at J, with 23 bases between. Here the CDR3 DNA reads TGTGCCAGCAGCTCCATCGGCAGAGAAGGATTCGGCGAGCAGTACTTC. This gives the protein CASSSIGREGFGEQYF.

This clonotype was recorded many times. This sequence joins TRBV12-3 or TRBV12-4 and TRBJ2-5; 7 bases are shared with TRBD2. Trimming cost V 3 bases and J 6 bases; bases outside gene matches: 1. The CDR3 has 12 amino acids. In DNA, the CDR3 is TGTGCCAGCAGTTTGGGGGGGAAGACCCAGTACTTC. Translated, it gives CASSLGGKTQYF.

J is TRBJ2-6 and V is TRBV7-9, with 11 bases lining up with TRBD1. Germline V lookup: CDR1 SEHNR, CDR2 FQNEAQ (reference sequence). V was clipped by 4 bases and J by 3 bases; unmatched bases: 2. There are 16 residues in the CDR3. The CDR3 nucleotides read TGTGCCAGCAGCTGGGACAGGGGGTTTGGGGCCAACGTCCTGACTTTC. Translating it yields CASSWDRGFGANVLTF.

This clonotype was counted between two and nine times. J is TRBJ1-2 and V is TRBV27; 12 nucleotides match TRBD1. Germline V gene lookup returns CDR1 MNHEY and CDR2 SMNVEV (reference sequence). The junction had 3 bases not matched to a gene; V was cut back by 4 bases and J by 6 bases. The CDR3 totals 14 residues. The CDR3 DNA is TGTGCCAGCAGTTGGGACAGGGGGCGTCATGGCTACACCTTC. Translation gives CASSWDRGRHGYTF.

The chain uses TRBV25-1 and TRBJ2-1; 7 nucleotides agree with TRBD2. V was clipped by 6 bases and J by 4 bases; unmatched bases: 6. Germline assignment: CDR1 MGHDK and CDR2 SYGVNS. The CDR3 length is 14 residues. CDR3 in amino acids: CASSTWGGYNEQFF. Written as DNA, the CDR3 is TGTGCCAGCAGCACTTGGGGGGGTTACAATGAGCAGTTCTTC.

V and J are TRBV7-6 and TRBJ2-2; a possible D gene is TRBD1 (5 bases). This CDR3 has 17 residues. Germline lookup yields CDR1 SGHVS and CDR2 FNYEAQ. V was pared by 5 bases and J by 1 base, with 17 bases between. The CDR3 DNA sequence: TGTGCCAGCAGCCCAAGACAGCCCTCCTTGAACACCGGGGAGCTGTTTTTT. Translation gives CASSPRQPSLNTGELFF. Based on the CDR3 plus reference TRBV7-6 and TRBJ2-2, the full variable domain is GAGVSQSPRYKVTKRGQDVALRCDPISGHVSLYWYRQALGQGPEFLTYFNYEAQQDKSGLPNDRFSAERPEGSISTLTIQRTEQRDSAMYRCASSPRQPSLNTGELFFGEGSRLTVL.

The rearrangement uses TRBV3-1 and TRBJ2-1; 8 bases map to TRBD1. CDR1 is LGHDT, CDR2 YNNKEL, per germline (reference sequence). This CDR3 has 14 residues. Trimming removed 1 base from V and 10 bases from J; junction bases left unmatched: 6. The CDR3: CASSQGTGGREQFF. DNA for the CDR3: TGTGCCAGCAGCCAAGGTACAGGGGGACGAGAGCAGTTCTTC.

This clonotype was recorded many times. V gene TRBV9 combines with J gene TRBJ1-1; D is perhaps TRBD1 (6 bases). Trimming left V 0 bases short and J 7 bases short, with 10 bases between. The CDR3 runs 13 residues. Germline lookup yields CDR1 SGDLS and CDR2 YYNGEE. The CDR3 region has the DNA TGTGCCAGCAGCGTAGGGGGGGCTGATGAAGCTTTCTTT. It codes for CASSVGGADEAFF.

This clonotype was picked up a small number of times. The chain is built from TRBV12-3 or TRBV12-4 and TRBJ2-7; tentative D call: TRBD1 (6 bases). V was cut by 4 bases and J by 0 bases, with 19 bases left in between. The CDR3 length is 17 residues. CDR3 in DNA: TGTGCCAGCAGTTCGAGGAAGACGGGACAAAGCTCCTACGAGCAGTACTTC. This gives the protein CASSSRKTGQSSYEQYF.

This clonotype was seen a handful of times. V and J are TRBV5-1 and TRBJ1-1, with TRBD1 matching over 10 bases. Germline V gene data show CDR1 as SGHRS and CDR2 as YFSETQ. The CDR3 length is 16 residues. Unmatched junction bases numbered 6, after V lost 4 bases and J lost 0 bases. CDR3 nucleotides: TGCGCCAGCAGCCCGACGGACAGGGGGGTGAACACTGAAGCTTTCTTT. Its translation is CASSPTDRGVNTEAFF.

The V and J genes are TRBV5-1 and TRBJ2-7; 8 bases are shared with TRBD1. CDR1 SGHRS and CDR2 YFSETQ come from the germline V gene. This CDR3 has 15 amino acids. V shed 5 bases, J shed 1 base, and the junction held 8 bases outside the gene matches. CDR3 nucleotide sequence: TGCGCCAGCAGATCGGACAGGGCTGGGTCCTACGAGCAGTACTTC. As protein: CASRSDRAGSYEQYF.

This clonotype has at least ten counts. V gene TRBV4-3 combines with J gene TRBJ2-5; D remains ambiguous. V lost 1 base, J lost 7 bases, and 10 bases lay in between. The CDR3 sequence is 13 residues long. CDR1 is LGHNA, CDR2 YSLEER, per germline. CDR3 amino acids: CASSQAVFGTQYF. The CDR3 bases are TGCGCCAGCAGCCAAGCAGTGTTCGGGACCCAGTACTTC.

V is TRBV7-8 and J is TRBJ1-5, with D tentatively TRBD1 (6 bases). The CDR3 covers 16 residues. CDR1 SGHVS and CDR2 FQNEAQ come from the germline V gene. The V end was cut by 3 bases, the J end by 2 bases, with 14 bases between. The CDR3 region is CASSLALRQGNQPQHF. Written as DNA, the CDR3 is TGTGCCAGCAGCTTGGCTCTGCGACAGGGCAATCAGCCCCAGCATTTT.

This clonotype was detected many times. The chain links TRBV10-3 to TRBJ1-5; D is ambiguous. The CDR3 is 16 amino acids. Trimming cost V 1 base and J 1 base, with 11 bases left between them. Germline values: CDR1 ENHRY, CDR2 SYGVKD. In DNA form, the CDR3 reads TGTGCCATCAGTGAGTACGGAACAGAAAGCAATCAGCCCCAGCATTTT. Translating it yields CAISEYGTESNQPQHF.

This clonotype was seen more than once but under ten times. V gene TRBV6-5 combines with J gene TRBJ2-3, with unresolved D. The germline CDR1 and CDR2 sequences are MNHEY and SVGAGI. The V and J ends lost 2 bases and 0 bases respectively, with 6 bases between them. There are 14 residues in the CDR3. The CDR3 reads CASSYAHSTDTQYF. CDR3 in DNA: TGTGCCAGCAGTTACGCACATAGCACAGATACGCAGTATTTT.

The chain recombines TRBV5-1 with TRBJ2-2, with D possibly being TRBD1 (6 bases). V lost 7 bases to trimming and J lost 5 bases, with 15 bases between them. This CDR3 region has 14 residues. The V gene's germline CDR1 is SGHRS and CDR2 YFSETQ. The CDR3 nucleotides read TGCGCCAGCTCAGGGGCGACGAGGACCGGGGAGCTGTTTTTT. Translated, it gives CASSGATRTGELFF.

This clonotype appeared many times. The CDR3 reads CASSFSGGAETQYF. In nucleotides, the CDR3 is TGCGCCAGCAGCTTTAGCGGGGGGGCCGAAACGCAGTATTTT. The gene calls are TRBV5-1 and TRBJ2-3; 11 bases are a match to TRBD2. Losses at the gene ends were 2 bases for V and 9 bases for J; bases not matched to a gene: 5. CDR3 length equals 14 residues. From germline, CDR1 is SGHRS and CDR2 YFSETQ.

The V gene is TRBV28, the J gene TRBJ2-1; TRBD1 is a possible D gene (5 bases). Trimming took 4 bases from V and 2 from J, leaving 12 bases between them. The CDR3 loop spans 15 amino acids. Germline CDR1 and CDR2: MDHEN and SYDVKM. CDR3 protein: CASSSSRVAYNEQFF. DNA of the CDR3: TGTGCCAGCAGTTCGAGCAGGGTGGCCTACAATGAGCAGTTCTTC.

This chain uses TRBV20-1 with TRBJ1-4; no clear D. Germline V CDR1 and CDR2: DFQATT, SNEGSKA (reference sequence). The CDR3 is 15 residues long. The V end lost 0 bases, the J end lost 0 bases, and 8 bases lay between the germline ends. CDR3: CSARDRRATNEKLFF. For the CDR3, the DNA is TGCAGTGCTAGAGATCGGAGGGCAACTAATGAAAAACTGTTTTTT.

This clonotype was detected many times. The chain joins TRBV15 to TRBJ1-2; D might be TRBD1 (5 bases). Germline CDR1 reads LNHNV; CDR2 reads YYDKDF (reference sequence). The CDR3 consists of 15 residues. Trimming took 5 bases from V and 1 from J, leaving 14 bases between them. Here the CDR3 reads CATSARGILNYGYTF. The CDR3 region has the DNA TGTGCCACCAGCGCCCGGGGGATACTTAACTATGGCTACACCTTC. The full variable domain, completed using reference TRBV15 and TRBJ1-2, is DAMVIQNPRYQVTQFGKPVTLSCSQTLNHNVMYWYQQKSSQAPKLLFHYYDKDFNNEADTPDNFQSRRPNTSFCFLDIRSPGLGDTAMYLCATSARGILNYGYTFGSGTRLTVV.

Ten or more counts support this clonotype. The DNA for the CDR3 is TGCAGTGCCCGAGGGGGGGGAGGTGGTGACACCGGGGAGCTGTTTTTT. Encoded protein: CSARGGGGGDTGELFF. This rearrangement joins TRBV20-1 to TRBJ2-2, with D perhaps TRBD2 (7 bases). The CDR3 has 16 residues. The germline CDR1 and CDR2 sequences are DFQATT and SNEGSKA (reference sequence). With 6 bases removed from V and 3 bases from J, the gap between germline ends came to 20 bases.